This section outlines one T cell receptor beta chain sequence together with its context. 60 Vbeta and 13 Jbeta primers were used in PCR. TCRdb's copy holds only in-frame clones and misses some; the assay was immunoSEQ multiplex PCR. The sample yields some 130,000 clones, more than 80% seen once. The data originate from a study of cytomegalovirus exposure and HLA in healthy donors. Germline-derived CDR1 and CDR2 are MNHNS and SASEGT. The CDR3 is 15 residues long. V lost 5 bases, J lost 0 bases, and 3 bases stayed unmatched. The chain couples TRBV6-1 to TRBJ1-2; 10 bases are a match to TRBD1. The TCR sequence derives from a woman aged 30 to 39 in good health and CMV-seropositive. The sequencing input was PBMCs. CDR3 nucleotide sequence: TGTGCCAGCAGTCCCGGGACAGGGGCTAACTATGGCTACACCTTC. This sequence encodes CASSPGTGANYGYTF.